This T cell receptor (beta chain) was identified in a study of T cell repertoires in cytomegalovirus infection. TCRdb used MiXCR to reprocess the reads, holding one entry per CDR3 protein. The table includes under 350,000 distinct CDR3 sequences, 9% to 9.5% detected once. This clonotype was observed many times. This clonotype was obtained from a human donor in good health (CMV status not recorded). Some clones in this sample may be carry-over from other donors' samples. Sequenced sample: PBMCs.

The CDR3 protein is CASSFSLRFGTGDYGYTF. The CDR3 DNA is TGTGCCAGCAGTTTTTCTTTACGATTCGGGACAGGAGACTATGGCTACACCTTC. The rearrangement joins TRBV27 to TRBJ1-2, with 8 bases aligning to TRBD1. Per the germline V gene, CDR1 is MNHEY and CDR2 is SMNVEV (reference sequence). CDR3 size: 18 residues. Trimming removed 3 bases from V and 3 bases from J; junction bases left unmatched: 15.